A selection of T cell receptor beta chains follows, all from one sample in a study of Graves' ophthalmopathy and Graves' hyperthyroidism. Using its own MiXCR run on the multiplex PCR reads, TCRdb lists one record per CDR3 protein. The sample has under 350,000 distinct CDR3 sequences; roughly a sixth are singletons. The sample comprised peripheral blood. The receptors here all came from an adult man with Graves' ophthalmopathy. Both conserved end residues are part of each CDR3. D genes are given only for firm matches. Where a row states a size, it is once, few, many or the class of an expanded clone; other rows omit it.

j_gene: TRBJ1-1; v_gene: TRBV2; d_gene: TRBD1; abundance: many; CDR3nt: TGTGCCAGCAGGTCCGGGACAGAAGGCACTGAAGCTTTCTTT; CDR3aa: CASRSGTEGTEAFF
j_gene: TRBJ2-7; v_gene: TRBV7-6; d_gene: TRBD1; abundance: many; CDR3nt: TGTGCCAGCAGCTTTCGGGACAGGGTCTACGAGCAGTACTTC; CDR3aa: CASSFRDRVYEQYF
j_gene: TRBJ1-1; v_gene: TRBV29-1; d_gene: NA; abundance: NA; CDR3nt: TGCAGCATAATGAACCTTATGAACACTGAAGCTTTCTTT; CDR3aa: CSIMNLMNTEAFF
j_gene: TRBJ2-7; v_gene: TRBV11-2; d_gene: NA; abundance: many; CDR3nt: TGTGCCAGCAGCCCTCCCATTGACAGCGACCCGCCCCGGGGGCAGTACTTC; CDR3aa: CASSPPIDSDPPRGQYF
j_gene: TRBJ2-7; v_gene: TRBV6-5; d_gene: NA; abundance: many; CDR3nt: TGTGCCAGCAGCCTAACAGGGTTCGAGCAGTACTTC; CDR3aa: CASSLTGFEQYF
j_gene: TRBJ1-5; v_gene: TRBV27; d_gene: NA; abundance: NA; CDR3nt: TGTGCCAGCAGTCCGATGGGGCGGCGGCAGCCCCAGCATTTT; CDR3aa: CASSPMGRRQPQHF
j_gene: TRBJ1-2; v_gene: TRBV20-1; d_gene: TRBD1; abundance: many; CDR3nt: TGCAGTGCTAGAGACCCCGACAGGGACTATGGCTACACCTTC; CDR3aa: CSARDPDRDYGYTF
j_gene: TRBJ2-7; v_gene: TRBV6-9; d_gene: TRBD1; abundance: few; CDR3nt: TGTGCCAGCAGTCCGGATTCAGGACAGGGCCCTACCTACGAGCAGTACTTC; CDR3aa: CASSPDSGQGPTYEQYF
j_gene: TRBJ1-1; v_gene: TRBV13; d_gene: TRBD1; abundance: many; CDR3nt: TGTGCCAGCAGCTCGCGTGGACAGGGGCCCACTGAAGCTTTCTTT; CDR3aa: CASSSRGQGPTEAFF
j_gene: TRBJ1-5; v_gene: TRBV29-1; d_gene: TRBD1; abundance: many; CDR3nt: TGCAGCGCATCAGGACAGGGCGGGGGAGATCAGCCCCAGCATTTT; CDR3aa: CSASGQGGGDQPQHF
j_gene: TRBJ1-2; v_gene: TRBV20-1; d_gene: TRBD1; abundance: many; CDR3nt: TGCAGTGCTGGGAACCGAAGGACAGGGGGCTATGGCTACACCTTC; CDR3aa: CSAGNRRTGGYGYTF
j_gene: TRBJ2-5; v_gene: TRBV11-2; d_gene: TRBD2; abundance: NA; CDR3nt: TGTGCCAGCAGCTTAGAGAGGGAGGGCCAGTACTTC; CDR3aa: CASSLEREGQYF
j_gene: TRBJ1-1; v_gene: TRBV11-2; d_gene: NA; abundance: many; CDR3nt: TGTGCCAGCAGGAGTTATGGGGAAGCTTTCTTT; CDR3aa: CASRSYGEAFF
j_gene: TRBJ2-7; v_gene: TRBV6-2/TRBV6-3; d_gene: NA; abundance: NA; CDR3nt: TGTGCCAGCAGTTACCTACAGGGAGCCAACGAGCAGTACTTC; CDR3aa: CASSYLQGANEQYF
j_gene: TRBJ2-2; v_gene: TRBV2; d_gene: TRBD1; abundance: NA; CDR3nt: TGTGCCAGCAGTGTCGGGACAGGCCCCGGGGAGCTGTTTTTT; CDR3aa: CASSVGTGPGELFF
j_gene: TRBJ1-1; v_gene: TRBV6-4; d_gene: NA; abundance: many; CDR3nt: TGTGCCAGCAGTGTCCCGACCAGGTCCTCAAACACTGAAGCTTTCTTT; CDR3aa: CASSVPTRSSNTEAFF
j_gene: TRBJ1-1; v_gene: TRBV6-1; d_gene: NA; abundance: many; CDR3nt: TGTGCCAGCAGTCGCGTCGCGGGGAACACTGAAGCTTTCTTT; CDR3aa: CASSRVAGNTEAFF
j_gene: TRBJ2-7; v_gene: TRBV27; d_gene: TRBD1; abundance: NA; CDR3nt: TGTGCCAGCAGCGCCGGGACAGGGTTAGGCGAGCAGTACTTC; CDR3aa: CASSAGTGLGEQYF
j_gene: TRBJ1-1; v_gene: TRBV19; d_gene: TRBD1; abundance: many; CDR3nt: TGTGCCAGTGGGGCGTCAAGCCCGACAGGGTTACTTGAAGCTTTCTTT; CDR3aa: CASGASSPTGLLEAFF
j_gene: TRBJ2-7; v_gene: TRBV9; d_gene: NA; abundance: many; CDR3nt: TGTGCCAGCAGCGTAGCTTCCCTGGGAGAGCAGTACTTC; CDR3aa: CASSVASLGEQYF
j_gene: TRBJ1-3; v_gene: TRBV11-2; d_gene: NA; abundance: many; CDR3nt: TGTGCCAGCAGCTGGGGGCCCAGGGAGAGCTCTGGAAACACCATATATTTT; CDR3aa: CASSWGPRESSGNTIYF
j_gene: TRBJ1-1; v_gene: TRBV6-1; d_gene: NA; abundance: many; CDR3nt: TGTGCCAGCAGGAGAAATTCGAACACTGAAGCTTTCTTT; CDR3aa: CASRRNSNTEAFF
j_gene: TRBJ2-5; v_gene: TRBV28; d_gene: NA; abundance: NA; CDR3nt: TGTGCCAGCTCCTCCAAGGGTTCAGCGGCCAAAGAGACCCAGTACTTC; CDR3aa: CASSSKGSAAKETQYF
j_gene: TRBJ2-5; v_gene: TRBV4-1; d_gene: TRBD1; abundance: many; CDR3nt: TGCGCCAGCAGCCACTACAGGGGAGAAGAGACCCAGTACTTC; CDR3aa: CASSHYRGEETQYF
j_gene: TRBJ1-2; v_gene: TRBV12-3/TRBV12-4; d_gene: TRBD1; abundance: many; CDR3nt: TGTGCCAGCAGTTTAACCACAGGGGATAAGGGTGGCTACACCTTC; CDR3aa: CASSLTTGDKGGYTF
j_gene: TRBJ2-5; v_gene: TRBV7-9; d_gene: TRBD1; abundance: many; CDR3nt: TGTGCCAGCAGCTCGAGGATGACAGGGTTTAGGGAGACCCAGTACTTC; CDR3aa: CASSSRMTGFRETQYF
j_gene: TRBJ1-1; v_gene: TRBV11-1; d_gene: NA; abundance: NA; CDR3nt: TGTGCCAGCAGCATAGTGAGAGGAGGGGTGACTGAAGCTATCTTT; CDR3aa: CASSIVRGGVTEAIF
j_gene: TRBJ2-7; v_gene: TRBV12-3/TRBV12-4; d_gene: NA; abundance: once; CDR3nt: TGTGCCAGCAGCAAGGACTTGGGGACTCGGAACGAGCAGTACTTC; CDR3aa: CASSKDLGTRNEQYF
j_gene: TRBJ2-7; v_gene: TRBV2; d_gene: TRBD1; abundance: many; CDR3nt: TGTGCCAGCAGTGAGGGTCCCGGGACAGGGGCCTACGAGCAGTACTTC; CDR3aa: CASSEGPGTGAYEQYF
j_gene: TRBJ2-7; v_gene: TRBV5-1; d_gene: TRBD1; abundance: many; CDR3nt: TGCGCCAGCAGCTTCTTCCCGGGACAGGGGGCGTCCCTCTCTTACGAGCAGTACTTC; CDR3aa: CASSFFPGQGASLSYEQYF
j_gene: TRBJ2-2; v_gene: TRBV6-2/TRBV6-3; d_gene: NA; abundance: few; CDR3nt: TGTGCCAGCAGGACGGTCGGGGAGCTGTTTTTT; CDR3aa: CASRTVGELFF
j_gene: TRBJ2-7; v_gene: TRBV3-1; d_gene: NA; abundance: many; CDR3nt: TGTGCCAGTGGGGGCCGCGCAGGCTCCTACGAGCAGTACTTC; CDR3aa: CASGGRAGSYEQYF
j_gene: TRBJ2-7; v_gene: TRBV29-1; d_gene: TRBD1; abundance: many; CDR3nt: TGCAGCTTTTCCGGGACAGAGGCCTACGAGCAGTACTTC; CDR3aa: CSFSGTEAYEQYF
j_gene: TRBJ2-7; v_gene: TRBV27; d_gene: NA; abundance: NA; CDR3nt: TGTGCCAGCAGTCCCCGTGAAGACGAGCAGTACTTC; CDR3aa: CASSPREDEQYF
j_gene: TRBJ1-5; v_gene: TRBV27; d_gene: NA; abundance: NA; CDR3nt: TGTGCCAGCAGTCGAACTCGATTGGGCAATCAGCCCCAGCATTTT; CDR3aa: CASSRTRLGNQPQHF
j_gene: TRBJ2-7; v_gene: TRBV6-5; d_gene: NA; abundance: NA; CDR3nt: TGTGCCAGCAGTTACGACAGAGCCAGCTCCTACGAGCAGTACTTC; CDR3aa: CASSYDRASSYEQYF
j_gene: TRBJ2-7; v_gene: TRBV20-1; d_gene: NA; abundance: many; CDR3nt: TGCAGTGCTAGATCTAGCCGCGAGCAGTACTTC; CDR3aa: CSARSSREQYF
j_gene: TRBJ1-5; v_gene: TRBV6-2/TRBV6-3; d_gene: TRBD1; abundance: many; CDR3nt: TGTGCCAGCAGACCGACAGGGAGCAATCAGCCCCAGCATTTT; CDR3aa: CASRPTGSNQPQHF
j_gene: TRBJ2-7; v_gene: TRBV6-5; d_gene: NA; abundance: many; CDR3nt: TGTGCCAGCAGTTACAAGGGCGAGCAGTACTTC; CDR3aa: CASSYKGEQYF
j_gene: TRBJ1-3; v_gene: TRBV19; d_gene: TRBD1; abundance: many; CDR3nt: TGTGCCAGTAGTACCTGGACAGGGAGGTCTGGAAACACCATATATTTT; CDR3aa: CASSTWTGRSGNTIYF
j_gene: TRBJ2-5; v_gene: TRBV6-1; d_gene: TRBD1; abundance: NA; CDR3nt: TGTGCCAGCCGGCCGGGACAGTTAGAGACCCAGTACTTC; CDR3aa: CASRPGQLETQYF
j_gene: TRBJ2-7; v_gene: TRBV6-1; d_gene: TRBD2; abundance: many; CDR3nt: TGTGCCAGCAGAGGAGCGGGAGGTATCTACGAGCAGTACTTC; CDR3aa: CASRGAGGIYEQYF
j_gene: TRBJ2-7; v_gene: TRBV6-1; d_gene: TRBD2; abundance: many; CDR3nt: TGTGCCAGCATCATAGCGGGGGGCAGCTCCTACGAGCAGTACTTC; CDR3aa: CASIIAGGSSYEQYF
j_gene: TRBJ1-2; v_gene: TRBV6-5; d_gene: TRBD1; abundance: NA; CDR3nt: TGTGCCAGCAGTTACTCCCGGACAGGGGGGAACTATGGCTACACCTTC; CDR3aa: CASSYSRTGGNYGYTF
j_gene: TRBJ2-5; v_gene: TRBV5-1; d_gene: TRBD1; abundance: many; CDR3nt: TGCGCCAGCAGCTACCGACAGGGGGTCCAAGAGACCCAGTACTTC; CDR3aa: CASSYRQGVQETQYF
j_gene: TRBJ1-1; v_gene: TRBV27; d_gene: NA; abundance: NA; CDR3nt: TGTGCCAGCAGTTTAGTGGGCCCGACAGCCCACGACACTGAAGCTTTCTTT; CDR3aa: CASSLVGPTAHDTEAFF
j_gene: TRBJ2-7; v_gene: TRBV24-1; d_gene: TRBD2; abundance: NA; CDR3nt: TGTGCCACCAGTGGGACTAGCGGGGGGGCCGCCAACGAGCAGTACTTC; CDR3aa: CATSGTSGGAANEQYF
j_gene: TRBJ1-1; v_gene: TRBV7-2; d_gene: NA; abundance: many; CDR3nt: TGTGCCAACAGGGTTAACACTGAAGCTTTCTTT; CDR3aa: CANRVNTEAFF
j_gene: TRBJ2-7; v_gene: TRBV14; d_gene: TRBD1; abundance: many; CDR3nt: TGTGCCAGCAGCCAGCGGGACAGGGTTCCCCCCTACGAGCAGTACTTC; CDR3aa: CASSQRDRVPPYEQYF
j_gene: TRBJ2-5; v_gene: TRBV20-1; d_gene: TRBD2; abundance: many; CDR3nt: TGCAGTGCCTTGCTTGGGACTAGCCAAGAGACCCAGTACTTC; CDR3aa: CSALLGTSQETQYF
j_gene: TRBJ2-5; v_gene: TRBV9; d_gene: NA; abundance: many; CDR3nt: TGTGCCAGCAGTGCCGGGACAAAAGAGACCCAGTACTTC; CDR3aa: CASSAGTKETQYF
j_gene: TRBJ1-5; v_gene: TRBV30; d_gene: NA; abundance: many; CDR3nt: TGTGCCTGGAGTGTAGAGGAGGGGCCCCAGCATTTT; CDR3aa: CAWSVEEGPQHF
j_gene: TRBJ2-7; v_gene: TRBV5-1; d_gene: TRBD2; abundance: many; CDR3nt: TGCGCCAGCAGTCGGAGGGGCTCGCGGGAGGGCTACGAGCAGTACTTC; CDR3aa: CASSRRGSREGYEQYF
j_gene: TRBJ2-6; v_gene: TRBV19; d_gene: NA; abundance: many; CDR3nt: TGTGCCAGTAGTGGCGGGAACTCTGGGGCCAACGTCCTGACTTTC; CDR3aa: CASSGGNSGANVLTF
j_gene: TRBJ1-1; v_gene: TRBV11-3; d_gene: NA; abundance: NA; CDR3nt: TGTGCCAGCAGCTTACCCTCGACGTCAGTGGGGTACAGATTGAACACTGAAGCTTTCTTT; CDR3aa: CASSLPSTSVGYRLNTEAFF
j_gene: TRBJ2-2; v_gene: TRBV9; d_gene: NA; abundance: many; CDR3nt: TGTGCCAGCAGCGTAGGCCCCTTCACCGGGGAGCTGTTTTTT; CDR3aa: CASSVGPFTGELFF